This T cell receptor (beta chain) derives from a study of cytotoxic CD8 clonotypes in ibrutinib-treated CLL. Study-level information: The study recorded mean values of almost 260,000 productive templates and 94,082 productive rearrangements per sample. Study findings and constraints: Clonality increased with ibrutinib response but returned toward baseline at progression.

CDR3 size: 16 residues. Germline V gene data show CDR1 as MNHEY and CDR2 as SVGAGI. Trimming pared 2 bases from V and 1 base from J, leaving 14 bases between. PBMCs were cryopreserved, and roughly 2 micrograms of genomic DNA from them went into TCR beta libraries. A single count supports this clone. The antigen is unknown. Sequenced by immunoSEQ multiplex PCR; TCRdb stores in-frame clones only, minus some. The repertoire includes 150,000 to 200,000 clones, approximately 90% of them detected once, and 3% sits in the top ten. This sample comprised PBMCs, obtained at disease progression, from a patient treated with ibrutinib. This chain joins TRBV6-5 and TRBJ1-2, with TRBD1 as a possible D gene (6 bases). The sequence was obtained from a human donor with chronic lymphocytic leukemia. The DNA for the CDR3 is TGTGCCAGCAGTTACCTTGGGGCAGGGGTTAACTATGGCTACACCTTC. Protein product: CASSYLGAGVNYGYTF.